Given below is one TCR beta chain in context. The sample is drawn from a study of T cell changes during pregnancy in multiple sclerosis. The junction had 4 bases not matched to a gene; V was cut back by 5 bases and J by 4 bases. The CDR3 is 14 amino acids. Using immunoSEQ multiplex PCR, the repertoire was profiled, and TCRdb retains in-frame clones only, with some absent. The sample includes some 48,000 clones, 95% seen only once; the top ten take over 4.5%. The source was CD8+ T cells from peripheral blood mononuclear cells, collected in the first trimester of pregnancy. This sequence joins TRBV5-3 and TRBJ1-2; 11 bases fit TRBD1. TRBV5-3 is known as an ORF, though its function is uncertain. This clonotype was sampled from a female donor with multiple sclerosis, enrolled in a pregnancy study. Here the CDR3 reads CARSMDRGLYGYTF. CDR3 bases: TGTGCCAGAAGTATGGACAGGGGGCTCTATGGCTACACCTTC.